This TCR beta chain was identified during a study of blood T cell repertoires in COVID-19. Clones were sequenced by immunoSEQ multiplex PCR, and TCRdb holds only the in-frame ones, with some missing. Of about 130,000 clones listed, about 74% are singletons. The CDR3 loop spans 13 amino acids. With 4 bases removed from V and 9 bases from J, the gap between germline ends came to 13 bases. Germline V gene data show CDR1 as SGHAT and CDR2 as FQNNGV. This chain joins TRBV11-2 and TRBJ2-1; the D gene is possibly TRBD2 (5 bases). The specimen was peripheral blood. This TCR derives from a man older than 75 with COVID-19, enrolled during active disease. The CDR3 DNA is TGTGCCAGCAGCTATGGTATCGAGGGTGAGCAGTTCTTC. This sequence encodes CASSYGIEGEQFF.